The 27 T cell receptor beta chains below come from one sample, sequenced in a study of cytomegalovirus exposure and HLA in healthy donors. Primers: 60 Vbeta forward and 13 Jbeta reverse. Generated by immunoSEQ multiplex PCR, the TCRdb table keeps only in-frame clones and is missing some. The table lists 95,000 to 130,000 clones, around 10% of them singletons. The sample taken for sequencing was PBMCs. These receptors were taken from a man between 25 and 39 years old in good health and CMV-seronegative.

The CDR3 here is CASSPYRTRTGAGELFF. CDR3 coding DNA: TGTGCCAGCAGTCCATATCGGACTCGGACAGGCGCCGGGGAGCTGTTTTTT. The chain carries TRBV27 and TRBJ2-2, with 7 bases fitting TRBD1. Germline assignment: CDR1 MNHEY and CDR2 SMNVEV (reference sequence). V was pared by 5 bases and J by 6 bases, with 15 bases of the junction left unmatched. The CDR3 spans 17 residues.

This clone was seen a handful of times. The rearrangement links TRBV6-1 to TRBJ2-7, with 7 bases that match TRBD1. The CDR3 loop spans 15 amino acids. V was clipped by 1 base and J by 4 bases; unmatched bases: 7. Germline assignment: CDR1 MNHNS and CDR2 SASEGT. Written as DNA, the CDR3 is TGTGCCAGCAGTGAAGGGCGGACAGGAAGGTACGAGCAGTACTTC. Encoded protein: CASSEGRTGRYEQYF.

J is TRBJ2-7 and V is TRBV6-6; 8 bases are a match to TRBD1. The CDR3 consists of 11 residues. Trimming cost V 10 bases and J 3 bases; bases outside gene matches: 2. The germline CDR1 and CDR2 sequences are MNHNY and SVGAGI (reference sequence). Here the CDR3 reads CATGQGYEQYF. In DNA, the CDR3 is TGTGCCACAGGACAGGGCTACGAGCAGTACTTC.

The rearrangement links TRBV6-4 to TRBJ2-2, with D unresolved. Trimming took 2 bases from V and 3 from J, leaving 7 bases between them. In germline, CDR1 is MRHNA, CDR2 SNTAGT. The CDR3 loop spans 14 amino acids. CDR3 nucleotide sequence: TGTGCCAGCAGTGACCGGAGATACACCGGGGAGCTGTTTTTT. Its protein product is CASSDRRYTGELFF.

The chain couples TRBV7-2 to TRBJ2-2, with D unclear. The CDR3 contains 16 residues. Trimming took 3 bases from V and 4 from J, leaving 15 bases between them. The germline V gene encodes CDR1 SGHTA and CDR2 FQGNSA. CDR3 protein: CASSLGQTPSTGELFF. Written as DNA, the CDR3 is TGTGCCAGCAGCTTGGGCCAGACACCGAGCACCGGGGAGCTGTTTTTT.

This chain uses TRBV5-1 with TRBJ2-5; 7 nucleotides agree with TRBD2. CDR1 is SGHRS and CDR2 is YFSETQ in the germline V gene. The CDR3 spans 14 residues. Germline trimming cut 1 base from V and 3 bases from J; bases unmatched to any gene: 3. The CDR3 DNA reads as TGCGCCAGCAGCTTGAGCGGGACTGAAGAGACCCAGTACTTC. Translated: CASSLSGTEETQYF.

This chain joins TRBV7-3 and TRBJ2-3, with 7 nucleotides matching TRBD1. Losses at the gene ends were 5 bases for V and 2 bases for J; bases not matched to a gene: 4. Germline V CDR1 and CDR2: SGHTA, FQGTGA. The CDR3 consists of 14 residues. The CDR3 sequence: CASSQDRYTDTQYF. Here the CDR3 DNA reads TGTGCCAGCAGCCAGGACAGGTACACAGATACGCAGTATTTT.

In its sample, this clone was seen a few times. This rearrangement joins TRBV6-1 to TRBJ2-5; tentatively, D is TRBD2 (5 bases). Trimming stripped 0 bases from V and 4 bases from J, with 18 bases between. The CDR3 covers 17 residues. Germline V gene data show CDR1 as MNHNS and CDR2 as SASEGT. This CDR3 reads CASSEASPGSSVETQYF. DNA of the CDR3: TGTGCCAGCAGTGAAGCGAGTCCGGGGTCCTCCGTAGAGACCCAGTACTTC.

V gene TRBV7-6 combines with J gene TRBJ2-3, with D possibly TRBD1 on 6 matching bases. The germline V and J ends were trimmed by 4 bases and 1 base, with 21 bases remaining between them. Germline V gene data show CDR1 as SGHVS and CDR2 as FNYEAQ. The CDR3 sequence is 18 residues long. CDR3 in amino acids: CASSSRPTGKQGTDTQYF. The CDR3 nucleotides are TGTGCCAGCAGCTCCCGACCAACAGGGAAGCAAGGCACAGATACGCAGTATTTT.

The chain joins TRBV7-8 to TRBJ2-3; D is unclear. The CDR3 consists of 15 residues. V was shortened by 4 bases and J by 3 bases, with 14 bases between the two germline ends. The germline CDR1 and CDR2 sequences are SGHVS and FQNEAQ. Here the CDR3 DNA reads TGTGCCAGCAGCTCGTATAGAGTGAGGACAGATACGCAGTATTTT. Encoded protein: CASSSYRVRTDTQYF.

This clone occurred a few times. The chain links TRBV10-3 to TRBJ2-2; 7 nucleotides align to TRBD2. Trimming cost V 6 bases and J 6 bases; bases outside gene matches: 7. Germline V gene sequence: CDR1 ENHRY, CDR2 SYGVKD. The CDR3 loop spans 14 amino acids. The CDR3 DNA sequence: TGTGCCATCAGCTTAGCGGGCAGGGCCGGGGAGCTGTTTTTT. Translated: CAISLAGRAGELFF.

This clone was seen more than once but under ten times. The V and J genes are TRBV11-2 and TRBJ1-5, with 7 bases that match TRBD1. The CDR3 is 15 amino acids. Germline lookup yields CDR1 SGHAT and CDR2 FQNNGV. V shed 5 bases, J shed 0 bases, and the junction held 4 bases outside the gene matches. The CDR3 reads CASSATGDSNQPQHF. In nucleotides, the CDR3 is TGTGCCAGCAGCGCAACAGGGGATAGCAATCAGCCCCAGCATTTT.

The rearrangement links TRBV5-4 to TRBJ2-5; possibly TRBD2 for D (6 bases). V was cut by 0 bases and J by 0 bases, with 12 bases left in between. The CDR3 is 16 residues long. The germline CDR1 and CDR2 sequences are SGHNT and YYREEE (reference sequence). The CDR3, as DNA: TGTGCCAGCAGCTTGGAGTACGGGAGCAACCAAGAGACCCAGTACTTC. Protein product: CASSLEYGSNQETQYF.

This clone was recorded a few times. J is TRBJ1-1 and V is TRBV11-2; D remains unclear. The CDR3 contains 16 residues. V lost 5 bases, J lost 1 base, and 17 bases lay in between. Germline V lookup: CDR1 SGHAT, CDR2 FQNNGV. CDR3 in amino acids: CASSPRFRQENTEAFF. CDR3 DNA sequence: TGTGCCAGCAGCCCCCGCTTTAGGCAGGAGAACACTGAAGCTTTCTTT.

This clone has a handful of counts. The rearrangement links TRBV2 to TRBJ1-5; D remains unclear. The germline gives CDR1 SNHLY, CDR2 FYNNEI. The CDR3 spans 16 residues. Between the trimmed V and J ends, which lost 2 bases and 1 base, there was a span of 12 bases. The DNA of the CDR3 is TGTGCCAGCAGTGAACGGGGAGGGTTGAGCAATCAGCCCCAGCATTTT. Translating it yields CASSERGGLSNQPQHF.

The chain is built from TRBV5-1 and TRBJ2-1, with no clear D. The CDR3 is 14 residues long. Germline V gene data show CDR1 as SGHRS and CDR2 as YFSETQ. V was clipped by 5 bases and J by 0 bases, with 9 bases between them. This chain's CDR3 is CASSVEASYNEQFF. CDR3 DNA: TGCGCCAGCAGTGTCGAGGCCTCCTACAATGAGCAGTTCTTC.

This clone was seen a handful of times. V usage is TRBV7-2 and J usage is TRBJ2-5; the match to TRBD1 covers 9 bases. Germline loops: CDR1 SGHTA, CDR2 FQGNSA. The V and J ends lost 4 bases and 5 bases, in that order; junction bases with no gene match: 11. The CDR3 extends over 16 amino acids. CDR3 DNA: TGTGCCAGCAGCTACGTCTCAGGGACAGGGAGGGAGACCCAGTACTTC. Its translation: CASSYVSGTGRETQYF. The whole variable domain, filled in from reference TRBV7-2 and TRBJ2-5, reads GAGVSQSPSNKVTEKGKDVELRCDPISGHTALYWYRQSLGQGLEFLIYFQGNSAPDKSGLPSDRFSAERTGGSVSTLTIQRTQQEDSAVYLCASSYVSGTGRETQYFGPGTRLLVL.

This clone was seen a single time. The rearrangement links TRBV11-1 to TRBJ2-2; 8 positions agree with TRBD2. The CDR3 runs to 17 residues. Unmatched junction bases numbered 12, after V lost 3 bases and J lost 6 bases. Germline-derived CDR1 and CDR2 are SGHAT and FQDESV (reference sequence). CDR3 nucleotide sequence: TGTGCCAGCAGCTTCTCTCCGGGACTAGTGGTCCCCGGGGAGCTGTTTTTT. Encoded protein: CASSFSPGLVVPGELFF.

The chain employs TRBV19 and TRBJ2-4; no definite D call. CDR3 size: 14 residues. Trimming took off 3 bases at V and 3 bases at J, with 9 bases between the two ends. Germline CDR1 LNHDA, CDR2 SQIVND (reference sequence). The CDR3 region is CASSIGRGKNIQYF. The CDR3 DNA sequence: TGTGCCAGTAGTATTGGCAGAGGCAAAAACATTCAGTACTTC.

This clone has only a few counts. The V gene is TRBV2, the J gene TRBJ1-5; the match to TRBD1 covers 7 bases. Looked up from germline, CDR1 is SNHLY and CDR2 is FYNNEI. The length of the CDR3 is 17 residues. V lost 0 bases to trimming and J lost 5 bases; unmatched junction nucleotides: 10. For the CDR3, the DNA is TGTGCCAGCAGTGAAGCCCGCGCAGGGGGGTTCGATCAGCCCCAGCATTTT. Encoded protein: CASSEARAGGFDQPQHF.

The chain carries TRBV6-1 and TRBJ2-1, with TRBD2 identical over 11 bases. CDR1 is MNHNS, CDR2 SASEGT, per germline. Losses at the gene ends were 6 bases for V and 9 bases for J; bases not matched to a gene: 4. The CDR3 contains 13 residues. CDR3 residues: CASRLAGAPEQFF. CDR3 in DNA: TGTGCCAGCAGACTAGCGGGAGCGCCTGAGCAGTTCTTC.

The table lists this clone with a few counts. CDR3 region: CASSSETGTGTQYF. The CDR3 DNA reads as TGTGCCAGCTCATCTGAGACAGGCACGGGGACCCAGTACTTC. The rearrangement uses TRBV18 and TRBJ2-5; a possible D gene is TRBD1 (6 bases). Trimming removed 5 bases at V and 7 bases at J, with 17 bases between. This CDR3 has 14 residues. Germline CDR1 is KGHSH and CDR2 is LQKENI. The whole variable domain, filled in from reference TRBV18 and TRBJ2-5, reads NAGVMQNPRHLVRRRGQEARLRCSPMKGHSHVYWYRQLPEEGLKFMVYLQKENIIDESGMPKERFSAEFPKEGPSILRIQQVVRGDSAAYFCASSSETGTGTQYFGPGTRLLVL.

This clone was seen only a few times. The chain recombines TRBV19 with TRBJ1-4; unclear D gene. The ends were cut back, 9 bases at V and 8 bases at J, with 16 bases in the middle. This CDR3 spans 13 amino acids. Germline CDR1 reads LNHDA; CDR2 reads SQIVND (reference sequence). The CDR3 nucleotides are TGTGCCAGCTGCCTGGCGACGGGGGAAAAACTGTTTTTT. Its protein is CASCLATGEKLFF.

This clone was counted only a few times. The rearrangement links TRBV25-1 to TRBJ1-1; D is possibly TRBD1 (5 bases). Between the trimmed V and J ends, which lost 8 bases and 4 bases, there was a span of 8 bases. From germline, CDR1 is MGHDK and CDR2 SYGVNS. The CDR3 has 11 residues. This CDR3 is CASWGGTEAFF. The CDR3 DNA sequence: TGTGCCAGCTGGGGGGGCACTGAAGCTTTCTTT.

Comments on this clone: This specimen includes other DNA sequences encoding the same CDR3. The V gene is TRBV10-1, the J gene TRBJ2-5; D uncertain. The germline gives CDR1 WNHNN, CDR2 SYGVQD (reference sequence). The CDR3 is made up of 13 amino acids. Trimming shortened V by 1 base and J by 5 bases, and 8 bases separated the two germline ends. The CDR3 region is CASSEYGLETQYF. The CDR3 nucleotides are TGCGCCAGCAGTGAGTACGGGTTGGAGACCCAGTACTTC.

The chain couples TRBV29-1 to TRBJ2-6; possibly TRBD2 for D (5 bases). This CDR3 spans 16 amino acids. Trimming left V 0 bases short and J 2 bases short, with 11 bases between. Germline V gene data show CDR1 as SQVTM and CDR2 as ANQGSEA. The CDR3 here is CSVEDSGFAGANVLTF. The CDR3, as DNA: TGCAGCGTTGAAGATTCGGGGTTCGCTGGGGCCAACGTCCTGACTTTC.

Relative to its sample, this clone is medium-sized. This chain links TRBV6-4 with TRBJ2-3; 11 bases line up with TRBD2. The CDR3 spans 14 residues. Trimming at V came to 4 bases and at J to 3 bases, leaving 0 bases not matched to a gene. CDR1 MRHNA and CDR2 SNTAGT come from the germline V gene. CDR3 sequence: CASSASGGTDTQYF. CDR3 nucleotides: TGTGCCAGCAGTGCTAGCGGGGGGACAGATACGCAGTATTTT.